The sample holds a few counts of the clone carrying this T cell receptor beta chain. What it binds is unknown. In the library, individual cDNA molecules carried attached unique molecular identifiers. One entry per CDR3 protein, called by TCRdb with MiXCR from the 5' RACE reads. The sample lists about 56,000 distinct CDR3 sequences; more than 9% were seen once. These data belong to a study of early T cells in non-severe SARS-CoV-2 infection. Study in general: From unsorted whole blood, bulk RNA was sequenced, and the chains remained unpaired. Points from the study as a whole: VDJdb-based annotation leaned toward anti-spike CD8 responses and missed private and CD4 specificities.

Trimming cost V 4 bases and J 10 bases, with 10 bases left between them. The CDR3 covers 11 residues. CDR1 and CDR2 from the germline V gene are MNHEY and SVGAGI. The TCR sequence derives from an adult who was a healthcare worker with PCR-confirmed SARS-CoV-2 infection or an uninfected control (not recorded which). The source material was whole blood. The chain links TRBV6-5 to TRBJ1-1, with D uncertain. Here the CDR3 DNA reads TGTGCCAGCAGTTCCAGATCTCGAGCTTTCTTT. Translated: CASSSRSRAFF.